This TCR beta chain originates from a study of blood T cell repertoires in COVID-19. Across the whole study: Donors in the United States, Italy and Spain gave samples during acute or convalescent COVID-19.

Profiled with immunoSEQ multiplex PCR; TCRdb holds only in-frame clones, not every one. Of roughly 56,000 clones listed, roughly 90% are singletons. This CDR3 is built from 14 residues. CDR1 and CDR2 (germline): LNHDA, SQIVND (reference sequence). Trimming took 9 bases from V and 6 from J; bases not matched to a gene: 9. The sample holds a few counts of this clone. The sequenced sample was peripheral blood. V and J are TRBV19 and TRBJ1-5; 9 positions match TRBD1. This TCR came from a human donor in a cohort sampled during active COVID-19. The CDR3 reads CASAGQGFGQPQHF. The CDR3 coding sequence is TGTGCCAGCGCCGGACAGGGGTTTGGTCAGCCCCAGCATTTT.